Listed below are T cell receptor beta chains from one sample, sequenced in a study of beta chain features in type 1 diabetes. The data were produced by immunoSEQ multiplex PCR, yet TCRdb's version contains in-frame clones alone and is incomplete. The sample has more than 300,000 clones, 9.6% seen once. Input material: central memory CD4+ T cells from blood. The receptors shown here come from a young man with type 1 diabetes. Both conserved end residues are part of each CDR3. Fields, in order: V gene, clone size, J gene, D gene, CDR3 DNA, CDR3 protein. A D gene is named only where the DNA matches it firmly. Size is omitted from some rows. Given values are once, few, many or a class for expanded clones.

v_call: TRBV13; clone_size: few; j_call: TRBJ2-7; d_call: TRBD1; cdr3_nt: TGTGCCAGCAGCTTAGGATCCCTACAGGGGACCAACTCCTACGAGCAGTACTTC; cdr3_aa: CASSLGSLQGTNSYEQYF
v_call: TRBV29-1; clone_size: few; j_call: TRBJ2-3; d_call: -; cdr3_nt: TGCAGCGTACCGCGAGGGGCTAGCAACACAGATACGCAGTATTTT; cdr3_aa: CSVPRGASNTDTQYF
v_call: TRBV5-1; clone_size: -; j_call: TRBJ2-1; d_call: -; cdr3_nt: TGCGCCAGCAGCTTGGCCTCGACTAGTAGTGAGCAGTTCTTC; cdr3_aa: CASSLASTSSEQFF
v_call: TRBV28; clone_size: -; j_call: TRBJ1-2; d_call: -; cdr3_nt: TGTGCCAGCAGTGATTCATACCAGGGCTACACCTTC; cdr3_aa: CASSDSYQGYTF
v_call: TRBV28; clone_size: -; j_call: TRBJ2-5; d_call: TRBD1; cdr3_nt: TGTGCCAGCACCATCGGGACAGGGGGTTCCCAGGAGACCCAGTACTTC; cdr3_aa: CASTIGTGGSQETQYF
v_call: TRBV6-5; clone_size: few; j_call: TRBJ1-1; d_call: -; cdr3_nt: TGTGCCAGCAGTACATCAGGGAGGTTGGGCACTGAAGCTTTCTTT; cdr3_aa: CASSTSGRLGTEAFF
v_call: TRBV27; clone_size: many; j_call: TRBJ2-6; d_call: -; cdr3_nt: TGTGCCAGCAGTCCCCGACAGGTAGTCTCTGGGGCCAACGTCCTGACTTTC; cdr3_aa: CASSPRQVVSGANVLTF
v_call: TRBV19; clone_size: few; j_call: TRBJ2-7; d_call: TRBD1; cdr3_nt: TGTGCCAGTAGTCTAGGACAGGGGAGAAACTCCTACGAGCAGTACTTC; cdr3_aa: CASSLGQGRNSYEQYF
v_call: TRBV11-2; clone_size: -; j_call: TRBJ2-7; d_call: -; cdr3_nt: TGTGCCAGCAGCTTCATCGGGAGAGGTTTCGAGCAGTACTTC; cdr3_aa: CASSFIGRGFEQYF
v_call: TRBV27; clone_size: few; j_call: TRBJ1-5; d_call: -; cdr3_nt: TGTGCCAGCAGTGAACGTAATCAGCCCCAGCATTTT; cdr3_aa: CASSERNQPQHF
v_call: TRBV30; clone_size: many; j_call: TRBJ1-1; d_call: -; cdr3_nt: TGTGCCTGGGACAGGCCTAACACTGAAGCTTTCTTT; cdr3_aa: CAWDRPNTEAFF
v_call: TRBV30; clone_size: few; j_call: TRBJ2-5; d_call: -; cdr3_nt: TGTGCCTGGAGTAAGGGTTCAGAGACCCAGTACTTC; cdr3_aa: CAWSKGSETQYF
v_call: TRBV6-5; clone_size: -; j_call: TRBJ2-7; d_call: -; cdr3_nt: TGTGCCAGCAGTCGGACGGCCGGGGGCTACGAGCAGTACTTC; cdr3_aa: CASSRTAGGYEQYF
v_call: TRBV18; clone_size: few; j_call: TRBJ2-5; d_call: TRBD1; cdr3_nt: TGTGCCAGCTCACTCAACCAGGGGGTAGAGGAGACCCAGTACTTC; cdr3_aa: CASSLNQGVEETQYF
v_call: TRBV5-1; clone_size: few; j_call: TRBJ2-1; d_call: TRBD1; cdr3_nt: TGCGCCAGCAGCTCGGGACAGAGCTCCTACAATGAGCAGTTCTTC; cdr3_aa: CASSSGQSSYNEQFF
v_call: TRBV28; clone_size: -; j_call: TRBJ2-5; d_call: TRBD2; cdr3_nt: TGTGCCAGCAATTCCCTCCTAGCGGGGTACCAAGAGACCCAGTACTTC; cdr3_aa: CASNSLLAGYQETQYF
v_call: TRBV18; clone_size: -; j_call: TRBJ1-5; d_call: -; cdr3_nt: TGTGCCAGCTCACCAGTTACAGGACCAAATCAGCCCCAGCATTTT; cdr3_aa: CASSPVTGPNQPQHF
v_call: TRBV23-1; clone_size: many; j_call: TRBJ2-7; d_call: -; cdr3_nt: TGCGCCAGCAGTCCGCTCATAAGATCAGGGACGACTCGAGTAAGCTACGAGCAGTACTTC; cdr3_aa: CASSPLIRSGTTRVSYEQYF
v_call: TRBV6-1; clone_size: few; j_call: TRBJ2-2; d_call: -; cdr3_nt: TGTGCCAGCAAGGAGGGAGGGAACACCGGGGAGCTGTTTTTT; cdr3_aa: CASKEGGNTGELFF
v_call: TRBV11-2; clone_size: few; j_call: TRBJ2-5; d_call: -; cdr3_nt: TGTGCCAGCAGCTTAGGTTGGCTAGCCGAGACCCAGTACTTC; cdr3_aa: CASSLGWLAETQYF
v_call: TRBV19; clone_size: few; j_call: TRBJ2-7; d_call: -; cdr3_nt: TGTGCCAGTAGTATTGGGACGGGCTACGAGCAGTACTTC; cdr3_aa: CASSIGTGYEQYF
v_call: TRBV5-6; clone_size: few; j_call: TRBJ1-1; d_call: TRBD1; cdr3_nt: TGTGCCAGCAGCTTAGGGGTAACAGGGGACACTGAAGCTTTCTTT; cdr3_aa: CASSLGVTGDTEAFF
v_call: TRBV7-2; clone_size: few; j_call: TRBJ2-6; d_call: -; cdr3_nt: TGTGCCAGCAGCCAATTCAGGCCCTCTGGGGCCAACGTCCTGACTTTC; cdr3_aa: CASSQFRPSGANVLTF
v_call: TRBV7-2; clone_size: many; j_call: TRBJ2-1; d_call: -; cdr3_nt: TGTGCCAGCAGCCCTGGCTTAGGCTACAATGAGCAGTTCTTC; cdr3_aa: CASSPGLGYNEQFF
v_call: TRBV4-1; clone_size: -; j_call: TRBJ1-4; d_call: -; cdr3_nt: TGCGCCAGCAGCCAAGTCCGGGGAGCAACTAATGAAAAACTGTTTTTT; cdr3_aa: CASSQVRGATNEKLFF
v_call: TRBV5-4; clone_size: many; j_call: TRBJ2-6; d_call: -; cdr3_nt: TGTGCCGGGGAGATCCTCCCCGACTCTGGGGCCAACGTCCTGACTTTC; cdr3_aa: CAGEILPDSGANVLTF
v_call: TRBV7-6; clone_size: -; j_call: TRBJ2-7; d_call: TRBD1; cdr3_nt: TGTGCCAGCAGCTTGACAGGGAGAAGCTACGAGCAGTACTTC; cdr3_aa: CASSLTGRSYEQYF
v_call: TRBV18; clone_size: few; j_call: TRBJ2-7; d_call: TRBD2; cdr3_nt: TGTGCCAGCTCACGGGGACTAGAAGACTACGAGCAGTACTTC; cdr3_aa: CASSRGLEDYEQYF
v_call: TRBV27; clone_size: few; j_call: TRBJ2-7; d_call: -; cdr3_nt: TGTGCCAGCAGTTTATCCCGGCGGACAGCTGGCTACGAGCAGTACTTC; cdr3_aa: CASSLSRRTAGYEQYF
v_call: TRBV5-1; clone_size: many; j_call: TRBJ2-6; d_call: -; cdr3_nt: TGCGCCAGCAGCACACAATTTACAGGGTCTGGGGCCAACGTCCTGACTTTC; cdr3_aa: CASSTQFTGSGANVLTF